There are many counts of the clone carrying this T cell receptor beta chain. TCRdb processed the reads anew with MiXCR; each CDR3 protein has one entry. The sample consists of approximately 500,000 distinct CDR3 sequences, around 11% of them appearing once. The data were obtained in a study of T cell repertoires in cytomegalovirus infection. Across the whole study: Both CMV infection and a matching HLA type were indicated by public TCR beta signatures.

Germline loops: CDR1 SEHNR, CDR2 FQNEAQ (reference sequence). V shed 5 bases, J shed 8 bases, and the junction held 2 bases outside the gene matches. The CDR3 runs to 11 residues. J is TRBJ2-7 and V is TRBV7-9, with TRBD2 matching over 8 bases. The material sequenced was PBMCs. This receptor was obtained from a human donor in good health (CMV status not recorded). Some clones in this sample may be carry-over from other donors' samples. CDR3 nucleotide sequence: TGTGCCAGCAGCCGGGGGGGGCAGCAGTACTTC. This sequence encodes CASSRGGQQYF.